These 2 T cell receptor beta chains originate from one sample sequenced in a study of CD8+ T cells in alopecia areata. Sequencing templates came from extracted RNA that was reverse transcribed into cDNA. Profiling relied on immunoSEQ multiplex PCR, and the TCRdb table lists in-frame clones only, not all of them. The sample lists about 150,000 clones, roughly 60% occurring once. The sequenced sample consisted of CD4+ T cells sorted from blood. Every receptor here comes from a human donor in good health.

This clone was seen a few times. V and J are TRBV28 and TRBJ1-4, with 7 positions matching TRBD1. The CDR3 has 17 residues. Germline V CDR1 and CDR2: MDHEN, SYDVKM. Losses at the gene ends were 5 bases for V and 4 bases for J; bases not matched to a gene: 13. The CDR3 DNA reads TGTGCCAGCAGTCAGGGGGGTAAAGGCAGGGGTAATGAAAAACTGTTTTTT. Translating it yields CASSQGGKGRGNEKLFF. Full variable domain (remainder filled in from reference TRBV28 and TRBJ1-4): DVKVTQSSRYLVKRTGEKVFLECVQDMDHENMFWYRQDPGLGLRLIYFSYDVKMKEKGDIPEGYSVSREKKERFSLILESASTNQTSMYLCASSQGGKGRGNEKLFFGSGTQLSVL.

In its sample, this clone is medium-sized (0.01 to 0.1%). The gene calls are TRBV19 and TRBJ2-4, with 10 positions matching TRBD2. Germline lookup yields CDR1 LNHDA and CDR2 SQIVND (reference sequence). Trimming took 3 bases from V and 9 from J; bases not matched to a gene: 11. This CDR3 region has 16 residues. CDR3 sequence reads: CASSIPSGRAAGIQYF. CDR3 sequence (DNA): TGTGCCAGTAGTATTCCTAGCGGGAGAGCCGCCGGCATTCAGTACTTC.